This T cell receptor (beta chain) was recovered during a study of CD8+ T cells in alopecia areata. Study summary: Treatment of the treated patients consisted of oral tofacitinib, 5 to 10 mg twice daily. For 6 to 18 months, tofacitinib was taken, and 6 months off drug followed.

The study team obtained lesional scalp punch biopsies and peripheral blood from alopecia areata patients. V lost 7 bases and J lost 6, with 13 bases in between. CDR3 length: 13 residues. Germline values: CDR1 MNHEY, CDR2 SMNVEV (reference sequence). This clone was recorded once. Its antigen is still unknown. Findings of the study overall: Mice showed clearer TCR sharing than patients did, a gap that was possibly HLA-related.

Following RNA extraction, reverse transcription yielded cDNA that acted as the sequencing template. Method: immunoSEQ multiplex PCR; TCRdb's copy keeps in-frame clones and lacks some. Among about 120,000 clones, approximately 49% were seen once, and the ten largest hold around a sixth. The TCR originated in a human donor with alopecia areata. The chain combines TRBV27 with TRBJ2-1; D gene unclear. Source: CD8+ T cells sorted from blood, taken at week 0. CDR3 nucleotide sequence: TGTGCCAGCAAGCCACTGAACGGCAATGAGCAGTTCTTC. As protein: CASKPLNGNEQFF.